These 12 T cell receptor beta chains share one sample of origin, sequenced in a study of shared clonotypes between healthy human individuals (dated by TCRdb to 2018 to 2021). For the CD8 naive samples, CD45RO-negative cells were positively selected for CCR7, yielding a CD45RA+CCR7+ population from which TemRA cells were excluded. Libraries came from the immunoSEQ multiplex PCR assay. Here the immuneACCESS table is served through TCRdb, limited to in-frame sequences with V and J called. Missing clones are a known gap in these copies; in checked studies unresolved V genes cover under half, and the rest lacks a known reason. Recorded for this sample are around 650,000 clones; roughly 96% of them occurred a single time. Approximately 0.1% of the sample lies in the top ten. Sequencing input: naive CD8+ T cells sorted from blood. The cell subset or site label on this specimen signifies: CD45RA+CCR7+. The receptors here all came from a woman aged 25 to 39 in good health.

The rearrangement joins TRBV19 to TRBJ2-7; D might be TRBD1 (6 bases). Per the germline V gene, CDR1 is LNHDA and CDR2 is SQIVND (reference sequence). The CDR3 totals 14 residues. V was clipped by 1 base and J by 5 bases, with 12 bases between them. In DNA form, the CDR3 reads TGTGCCAGTAGTATAGTCCCACAGGGTGACGAGCAGTACTTC. Its protein is CASSIVPQGDEQYF.

V gene TRBV2 combines with J gene TRBJ1-1; possibly TRBD1 for D (5 bases). The germline CDR1 and CDR2 sequences are SNHLY and FYNNEI. Trimming left V 3 bases short and J 4 bases short, with 9 bases between. The CDR3 is made up of 13 amino acids. CDR3: CASSESGGTEAFF. DNA for the CDR3: TGTGCCAGCAGTGAGTCGGGGGGCACTGAAGCTTTCTTT. Full variable domain (remainder filled in from reference TRBV2 and TRBJ1-1): EPEVTQTPSHQVTQMGQEVILRCVPISNHLYFYWYRQILGQKVEFLVSFYNNEISEKSEIFDDQFSVERPDGSNFTLKIRSTKLEDSAMYFCASSESGGTEAFFGQGTRLTVV.

This chain uses TRBV28 with TRBJ2-7; D may be TRBD2 (5 bases). Germline V CDR1 and CDR2: MDHEN, SYDVKM. CDR3 length: 12 residues. V was pared by 8 bases and J by 2 bases, with 10 bases between. This CDR3 reads CASRGGPYEQYF. The CDR3 region has the DNA TGTGCCAGCCGAGGCGGGCCCTACGAGCAGTACTTC.

This sequence joins TRBV28 and TRBJ2-2, with D tentatively TRBD2 (7 bases). The germline CDR1 and CDR2 sequences are MDHEN and SYDVKM. The CDR3 has 16 amino acids. Deletions cut 9 bases from V and 4 bases from J, with 21 bases between. The CDR3 coding sequence is TGTGCCAGGGGCTGGCCGGGCGGGGGCGGCACCGGGGAGCTGTTTTTT. The encoded protein is CARGWPGGGGTGELFF.

This clone was found once. The gene calls are TRBV28 and TRBJ1-4, with a weak D call TRBD1 (5 bases). The CDR3 length is 16 residues. V was trimmed by 3 bases and J by 5 bases, leaving 16 bases between them. Germline V gives CDR1 MDHEN, CDR2 SYDVKM. The CDR3 DNA follows: TGTGCCAGCAGTTTTTCCTCCGGGGGGTTAAATGAAAAACTGTTTTTT. It specifies CASSFSSGGLNEKLFF.

In its sample, this clone was seen once. The chain recombines TRBV28 with TRBJ1-5, with D tentatively TRBD1 (6 bases). Germline CDR1 MDHEN, CDR2 SYDVKM. The CDR3 is made up of 16 amino acids. V was shortened by 4 bases and J by 0 bases, with 13 bases between the two germline ends. Written as DNA, the CDR3 is TGTGCCAGCAGTTGGTTGACACAGGGTAGCAATCAGCCCCAGCATTTT. Translation: CASSWLTQGSNQPQHF. Using reference TRBV28 and TRBJ1-5 for the parts outside the CDR3, the full variable domain is DVKVTQSSRYLVKRTGEKVFLECVQDMDHENMFWYRQDPGLGLRLIYFSYDVKMKEKGDIPEGYSVSREKKERFSLILESASTNQTSMYLCASSWLTQGSNQPQHFGDGTRLSIL.

The chain uses TRBV6-5 and TRBJ1-5; 9 bases map to TRBD1. J lost 5 bases, V lost 9 bases, and 8 bases had no gene match. Germline CDR1 and CDR2: MNHEY and SVGAGI. The CDR3 is made up of 14 amino acids. CDR3 residues: CASSDRGIYQPQHF. CDR3 bases: TGTGCCAGTTCGGACAGGGGAATTTATCAGCCCCAGCATTTT.

The chain employs TRBV6-1 and TRBJ2-1; no definite D call. Germline lookup yields CDR1 MNHNS and CDR2 SASEGT. The V end lost 0 bases, the J end lost 3 bases, and 12 bases lay between the germline ends. This CDR3 is built from 16 residues. The CDR3 DNA sequence: TGTGCCAGCAGTGAAGCGCCTAGGGAACTCTACAATGAGCAGTTCTTC. This codes for CASSEAPRELYNEQFF.

This chain connects TRBV27 to TRBJ2-2; 7 bases map to TRBD2. Germline CDR1 is MNHEY and CDR2 is SMNVEV (reference sequence). The CDR3 sequence is 15 residues long. With 5 bases clipped from V and 4 bases from J, the junction kept 7 bases outside the gene matches. The CDR3 nucleotides read TGTGCCAGCAGTCCCGGGACTACCCCCACCGGGGAGCTGTTTTTT. This sequence encodes CASSPGTTPTGELFF.

The chain has TRBV19 and TRBJ1-3, with D possibly being TRBD1 (5 bases). V shed 6 bases and J shed 0 bases, with 12 bases lying between them. From germline, CDR1 is LNHDA and CDR2 SQIVND (reference sequence). The CDR3 sequence is 15 residues long. The CDR3 region has the DNA TGTGCCAGTAGCCGGGACTTAAGCTCTGGAAACACCATATATTTT. Its translation is CASSRDLSSGNTIYF.

The CDR3 loop is CSVEVGQGYTF. The DNA for the CDR3 is TGCAGCGTGGAGGTGGGACAGGGCTACACCTTC. This rearrangement joins TRBV29-1 to TRBJ1-2; 7 positions agree with TRBD1. Germline V gene data show CDR1 as SQVTM and CDR2 as ANQGSEA. V shed 6 bases, J shed 8 bases, and the junction held 6 bases outside the gene matches. The CDR3 loop spans 11 amino acids.

V is TRBV6-1 and J is TRBJ1-1; D ambiguous. CDR1 is MNHNS and CDR2 is SASEGT in the germline V gene. The CDR3 sequence is 14 residues long. The germline V and J ends were trimmed by 0 bases and 1 base, with 6 bases remaining between them. In DNA form, the CDR3 reads TGTGCCAGCAGTGAAGCAGCAGCGAACACTGAAGCTTTCTTT. It specifies CASSEAAANTEAFF.